The 32 T cell receptor beta chains below come from one sample, sequenced in a study of cytomegalovirus exposure and HLA in healthy donors (dated by TCRdb to the late 2010s). Receptors were amplified or captured by the immunoSEQ multiplex PCR assay. Drawn from immuneACCESS, this table holds only the in-frame rearrangements with V and J called that TCRdb kept. Clones are partly lost; checked studies trace under half to an unresolved V gene and leave the rest unexplained. This sample holds under 400,000 clones; 88% were observed only once. The ten largest account for around 0.88% of the sample. Source material: PBMCs. All receptors come from a man aged 30 to 39 in good health and CMV-seronegative.

J is TRBJ2-3 and V is TRBV7-2; weak D call: TRBD2 (6 bases). The CDR3 sequence is 14 residues long. Between the trimmed V and J ends, which lost 2 bases and 6 bases, there was a span of 12 bases. The germline gives CDR1 SGHTA, CDR2 FQGNSA. The CDR3 is CASSLIRAGDTQYF. The CDR3 DNA reads TGTGCCAGCAGCTTAATCCGGGCGGGGGATACGCAGTATTTT.

The rearrangement joins TRBV5-4 to TRBJ2-1; TRBD2 matches 7 bases. The germline CDR1 and CDR2 sequences are SGHNT and YYREEE (reference sequence). The CDR3 length is 14 residues. V was pared by 2 bases and J by 2 bases, with 1 base of the junction left unmatched. The chain's CDR3 is CASSFAGAYNEQFF. CDR3 DNA sequence: TGTGCCAGCAGCTTTGCGGGGGCCTACAATGAGCAGTTCTTC.

The J gene is TRBJ2-2, the V gene TRBV19, with a possible D match to TRBD1 (6 bases). The CDR3 sequence is 14 residues long. Per the germline V gene, CDR1 is LNHDA and CDR2 is SQIVND (reference sequence). V was clipped by 8 bases and J by 2 bases, with 12 bases between them. The CDR3 DNA sequence: TGTGCCAGTTCCAGGGGACCCAACACCGGGGAGCTGTTTTTT. This gives the protein CASSRGPNTGELFF.

The chain uses TRBV4-3 and TRBJ2-3; TRBD2 matches at 10 bases. The CDR3 loop spans 14 amino acids. Germline V gives CDR1 LGHNA, CDR2 YSLEER. Losses at the gene ends were 6 bases for V and 8 bases for J; bases not matched to a gene: 8. The CDR3 nucleotides read TGCGCCAGCAGTTCCACTAGCGGGGCCAGTACGCAGTATTTT. Translating it yields CASSSTSGASTQYF.

V is TRBV7-2 and J is TRBJ2-3, with D possibly being TRBD2 (5 bases). CDR3 length: 14 residues. Trimming took 3 bases from V and 1 from J, leaving 8 bases between them. The germline V gene encodes CDR1 SGHTA and CDR2 FQGNSA. CDR3 loop: CASSFGGGTDTQYF. CDR3 in DNA: TGTGCCAGCAGCTTCGGAGGCGGCACAGATACGCAGTATTTT. Supplemented by reference TRBV7-2 and TRBJ2-3, the full variable domain reads GAGVSQSPSNKVTEKGKDVELRCDPISGHTALYWYRQSLGQGLEFLIYFQGNSAPDKSGLPSDRFSAERTGGSVSTLTIQRTQQEDSAVYLCASSFGGGTDTQYFGPGTRLTVL.

In its sample, this clone was seen once. The chain links TRBV5-1 to TRBJ1-4; TRBD1 agrees at 9 bases. Germline lookup yields CDR1 SGHRS and CDR2 YFSETQ. Trimming removed 0 bases from V and 7 bases from J; junction bases left unmatched: 1. The CDR3 covers 14 residues. CDR3 coding DNA: TGCGCCAGCAGCTTGGGGACAGGGGTTGAAAAACTGTTTTTT. Translating gives CASSLGTGVEKLFF. Based on the CDR3 plus reference TRBV5-1 and TRBJ1-4, the full variable domain is KAGVTQTPRYLIKTRGQQVTLSCSPISGHRSVSWYQQTPGQGLQFLFEYFSETQRNKGNFPGRFSGRQFSNSRSEMNVSTLELGDSALYLCASSLGTGVEKLFFGSGTQLSVL.

This chain joins TRBV11-2 and TRBJ1-1, with a possible D match to TRBD1 (5 bases). This CDR3 spans 16 amino acids. The germline CDR1 and CDR2 sequences are SGHAT and FQNNGV. V was pared by 0 bases and J by 1 base, with 12 bases between. CDR3 sequence reads: CASSLDPGAKNTEAFF. The CDR3 DNA reads as TGTGCCAGCAGCTTAGATCCTGGGGCTAAGAACACTGAAGCTTTCTTT. Based on the CDR3 plus reference TRBV11-2 and TRBJ1-1, the full variable domain is EAGVAQSPRYKIIEKRQSVAFWCNPISGHATLYWYQQILGQGPKLLIQFQNNGVVDDSQLPKDRFSAERLKGVDSTLKIQPAKLEDSAVYLCASSLDPGAKNTEAFFGQGTRLTVV.

The chain is built from TRBV25-1 and TRBJ2-2; D not certain. V lost 3 bases and J 3 bases, leaving 8 bases between the germline ends. The CDR3 loop spans 14 amino acids. Germline-derived CDR1 and CDR2 are MGHDK and SYGVNS. In DNA form, the CDR3 reads TGTGCCAGCAGTGAGGGCAGGTACACCGGGGAGCTGTTTTTT. This gives the protein CASSEGRYTGELFF.

This rearrangement joins TRBV5-1 to TRBJ1-5, with D unresolved. Germline V gene data show CDR1 as SGHRS and CDR2 as YFSETQ. This CDR3 region has 15 residues. With 4 bases removed from V and 3 bases from J, the gap between germline ends came to 14 bases. The CDR3 spells CASSPDGASNQPQHF. The CDR3 coding sequence is TGCGCCAGCAGCCCCGACGGAGCTTCCAATCAGCCCCAGCATTTT.

The chain joins TRBV30 to TRBJ2-5; TRBD1 is a possible D gene (6 bases). Germline V gene lookup returns CDR1 GTSNPN and CDR2 SVGIG (reference sequence). With 6 bases removed from V and 5 bases from J, the gap between germline ends came to 16 bases. The CDR3 is 13 residues long. CDR3 loop: CACPGTYGETQYF. CDR3 nucleotides: TGTGCCTGCCCCGGGACATACGGCGAGACCCAGTACTTC. Looking up the rest from reference TRBV30 and TRBJ2-5 gives the full variable domain: SQTIHQWPATLVQPVGSPLSLECTVEGTSNPNLYWYRQAAGRGLQLLFYSVGIGQISSEVPQNLSASRPQDRQFILSSKKLLLSDSGFYLCACPGTYGETQYFGPGTRLLVL.

This chain links TRBV14 with TRBJ2-1; D perhaps matches TRBD1 (6 bases). Germline loops: CDR1 SGHDN, CDR2 FVKESK. The V and J ends lost 3 bases and 9 bases respectively, with 9 bases between them. CDR3 length: 12 residues. Here the CDR3 DNA reads TGTGCCAGCAGCCATAACAGGGTTGAGCAGTTCTTC. It yields the protein CASSHNRVEQFF. The full variable domain, completed using reference TRBV14 and TRBJ2-1, is EAGVTQFPSHSVIEKGQTVTLRCDPISGHDNLYWYRRVMGKEIKFLLHFVKESKQDESGMPNNRFLAERTGGTYSTLKVQPAELEDSGVYFCASSHNRVEQFFGPGTRLTVL.

The chain links TRBV6-5 to TRBJ2-5; D is ambiguous. Deletions cut 0 bases from V and 2 bases from J, with 7 bases between. The CDR3 is 14 residues long. CDR1 and CDR2 from the germline V gene are MNHEY and SVGAGI. The CDR3 DNA follows: TGTGCCAGCAGTTACTCGCGGATACAAGAGACCCAGTACTTC. This translates into CASSYSRIQETQYF.

A single count supports this clone. The V call is TRBV6-5, the J call TRBJ1-2; 9 nucleotides agree with TRBD1. CDR3 length equals 15 residues. Germline loops: CDR1 MNHEY, CDR2 SVGAGI. J gave up 2 bases and V 6 bases, and 7 bases lay outside the gene matches. The CDR3 protein is CASRPDRGKNYGYTF. The CDR3 coding sequence is TGTGCCAGCAGGCCCGACAGGGGGAAGAACTATGGCTACACCTTC.

The chain joins TRBV2 to TRBJ2-7; 9 bases agree with TRBD2. V shed 5 bases, J shed 0 bases, and the junction held 8 bases outside the gene matches. This CDR3 contains 16 residues. CDR1 is SNHLY, CDR2 FYNNEI, per germline. The DNA of the CDR3 is TGTGCCAGCAGTCCTTCTAGCGGGGCACGCTCCTACGAGCAGTACTTC. It translates to CASSPSSGARSYEQYF.

The V call is TRBV19, the J call TRBJ1-3, with 7 bases identical to TRBD1. V gave up 5 bases and J gave up 9 bases; unmatched junction bases: 16. The CDR3 loop spans 16 amino acids. Germline loops: CDR1 LNHDA, CDR2 SQIVND (reference sequence). For the CDR3, the DNA is TGTGCCAGTAGTGGAACCGTAATGACAGGGAGAAGCACCATATATTTT. Translating it yields CASSGTVMTGRSTIYF.

This chain links TRBV6-6 with TRBJ1-2; D gene ambiguous. Looked up from germline, CDR1 is MNHNY and CDR2 is SVGAGI (reference sequence). Trimming took off 0 bases at V and 5 bases at J, with 7 bases between the two ends. This CDR3 contains 13 residues. The CDR3 spells CASSYSEAYGYTF. CDR3 DNA sequence: TGTGCCAGCAGTTACTCAGAGGCATATGGCTACACCTTC.

The rearrangement joins TRBV6-5 to TRBJ2-1, with D possibly matching TRBD1 (6 bases). The CDR3 spans 15 residues. Trimming cost V 7 bases and J 4 bases, with 17 bases left between them. Germline V gives CDR1 MNHEY, CDR2 SVGAGI. CDR3 in DNA: TGTGCCAGCACTCATCTGGGGGCGCGGTACAATGAGCAGTTCTTC. Amino acid sequence: CASTHLGARYNEQFF.

The chain joins TRBV29-1 to TRBJ1-2; 7 positions agree with TRBD1. V trimming: 7 bases; J trimming: 4 bases; junction bases outside the gene matches: 6. The germline V gene has CDR1 SQVTM and CDR2 ANQGSEA. CDR3 length: 12 residues. For the CDR3, the DNA is TGCAGCGGGTCGACAGGGTCCTATGGCTACACCTTC. This codes for CSGSTGSYGYTF.

The V and J genes are TRBV29-1 and TRBJ2-5; D is unresolved. CDR1 and CDR2 (germline): SQVTM, ANQGSEA. V was clipped by 1 base and J by 1 base, with 7 bases between them. The CDR3 totals 13 residues. The DNA of the CDR3 is TGCAGCGTTGAAGGGCCGATCCAAGAGACCCAGTACTTC. Its translation: CSVEGPIQETQYF.

CDR3 in amino acids: CASSMLAGDNYEQYF. DNA of the CDR3: TGCGCCAGCAGTATGCTAGCGGGAGATAATTACGAGCAGTACTTC. The chain combines TRBV4-3 with TRBJ2-7; 10 nucleotides match TRBD2. Looked up from germline, CDR1 is LGHNA and CDR2 is YSLEER. The CDR3 contains 15 residues. Trimming took 6 bases from V and 4 from J; bases not matched to a gene: 9.

The chain uses TRBV6-1 and TRBJ1-1; a weak D match, TRBD1 (6 bases). CDR1 is MNHNS, CDR2 SASEGT, per germline. V gave up 6 bases and J gave up 0 bases, with 8 bases separating them. This CDR3 has 13 residues. The CDR3 bases are TGTGCCAGCAGGGACAGCCTGAACACTGAAGCTTTCTTT. It translates to CASRDSLNTEAFF.

This chain links TRBV12-5 with TRBJ1-2; TRBD1 aligns across 9 bases. Germline V CDR1 and CDR2: LGHNT, FRNRAP. This CDR3 spans 18 amino acids. Germline trimming cut 6 bases from V and 7 bases from J; bases unmatched to any gene: 21. CDR3 in DNA: TGTGCTAGTGGCCCAACGACAGGGGGTAAAACCAGAGGGGCTGGCTACACCTTC. Its translation: CASGPTTGGKTRGAGYTF.

A single count supports this clone. The J gene is TRBJ1-4, the V gene TRBV10-1; the D is unclear. This CDR3 is 20 amino acids long. Looked up from germline, CDR1 is WNHNN and CDR2 is SYGVQD (reference sequence). The V and J ends lost 4 bases and 5 bases respectively, with 29 bases between them. The CDR3 protein is CASSARLRESAGSRNEKLFF. CDR3 bases: TGCGCCAGCAGTGCCAGGCTTCGCGAGTCGGCTGGCAGCAGAAATGAAAAACTGTTTTTT.

The chain employs TRBV27 and TRBJ2-7, with 9 bases fitting TRBD2. This CDR3 comprises 14 residues. Germline V gene sequence: CDR1 MNHEY, CDR2 SMNVEV (reference sequence). V gave up 4 bases and J gave up 2 bases; unmatched junction bases: 3. The CDR3 here is CASSSQRGAYEQYF. Written as DNA, the CDR3 is TGTGCCAGCAGTTCCCAGCGGGGGGCCTACGAGCAGTACTTC.

The chain is built from TRBV30 and TRBJ1-1; D is uncertain. Germline assignment: CDR1 GTSNPN and CDR2 SVGIG (reference sequence). CDR3 length equals 13 residues. V was clipped by 1 base and J by 0 bases, with 6 bases between them. The CDR3 DNA is TGTGCCTGGAGTGGTAACATGAACACTGAAGCTTTCTTT. It specifies CAWSGNMNTEAFF.

The chain has TRBV4-3 and TRBJ1-3, with D uncertain. Looked up from germline, CDR1 is LGHNA and CDR2 is YSLEER. The germline V and J ends were trimmed by 3 bases and 3 bases, with 15 bases remaining between them. The CDR3 is 16 residues long. In nucleotides, the CDR3 is TGCGCCAGCAGCCATGACGACTTAACCATTGGAAACACCATATATTTT. Translated: CASSHDDLTIGNTIYF.

This sequence joins TRBV4-2 and TRBJ1-1; the D is unclear. This CDR3 is 13 amino acids long. Trimming took off 3 bases at V and 0 bases at J, with 5 bases between the two ends. From germline, CDR1 is LGHNA and CDR2 YNFKEQ. Here the CDR3 DNA reads TGTGCCAGCAGCCAGCGTATGAACACTGAAGCTTTCTTT. Its protein is CASSQRMNTEAFF.

The chain employs TRBV4-3 and TRBJ2-1; 8 nucleotides match TRBD1. J was trimmed by 7 bases and V by 2 bases; bases with no gene match: 13. The CDR3 is 17 amino acids. CDR1 and CDR2 from the germline V gene are LGHNA and YSLEER. DNA for the CDR3: TGCGCCAGCAGCCAAAACCCGACAGGGGTCAATATTAATGAGCAGTTCTTC. Its translation: CASSQNPTGVNINEQFF.

The chain employs TRBV15 and TRBJ2-1; D unresolved. CDR3 length: 13 amino acids. Trimming shortened V by 4 bases and J by 7 bases, and 11 bases separated the two germline ends. Germline V gene data show CDR1 as LNHNV and CDR2 as YYDKDF (reference sequence). CDR3 sequence reads: CATSIQLANEQFF. CDR3 DNA sequence: TGTGCCACCAGCATCCAATTAGCTAATGAGCAGTTCTTC.

This sequence joins TRBV5-4 and TRBJ1-3, with D possibly TRBD1 on 6 matching bases. The CDR3 loop spans 15 amino acids. Between the trimmed V and J ends, which lost 4 bases and 0 bases, there was a span of 11 bases. Germline V CDR1 and CDR2: SGHNT, YYREEE (reference sequence). CDR3 residues: CASSVDSFSGNTIYF. Here the CDR3 DNA reads TGTGCCAGCAGCGTGGACAGTTTCTCTGGAAACACCATATATTTT.

This chain links TRBV4-3 with TRBJ2-2; 9 bases map to TRBD1. This CDR3 is 18 amino acids long. Germline lookup yields CDR1 LGHNA and CDR2 YSLEER. The J segment lost 6 bases and the V segment lost 4 bases, leaving 15 bases of the junction unmatched. CDR3 DNA: TGCGCCAGCAGCCGCATAACCCCCGGGACAGGGTGGGCCGGGGAGCTGTTTTTT. Translation: CASSRITPGTGWAGELFF.

The gene calls are TRBV5-1 and TRBJ1-5; 7 bases fit TRBD1. V lost 0 bases to trimming and J lost 0 bases; unmatched junction nucleotides: 3. The CDR3 is made up of 16 amino acids. CDR1 SGHRS and CDR2 YFSETQ come from the germline V gene. CDR3 nucleotides: TGCGCCAGCAGCTTGGGGCAGGGGGATAGCAATCAGCCCCAGCATTTT. Encoded protein: CASSLGQGDSNQPQHF.